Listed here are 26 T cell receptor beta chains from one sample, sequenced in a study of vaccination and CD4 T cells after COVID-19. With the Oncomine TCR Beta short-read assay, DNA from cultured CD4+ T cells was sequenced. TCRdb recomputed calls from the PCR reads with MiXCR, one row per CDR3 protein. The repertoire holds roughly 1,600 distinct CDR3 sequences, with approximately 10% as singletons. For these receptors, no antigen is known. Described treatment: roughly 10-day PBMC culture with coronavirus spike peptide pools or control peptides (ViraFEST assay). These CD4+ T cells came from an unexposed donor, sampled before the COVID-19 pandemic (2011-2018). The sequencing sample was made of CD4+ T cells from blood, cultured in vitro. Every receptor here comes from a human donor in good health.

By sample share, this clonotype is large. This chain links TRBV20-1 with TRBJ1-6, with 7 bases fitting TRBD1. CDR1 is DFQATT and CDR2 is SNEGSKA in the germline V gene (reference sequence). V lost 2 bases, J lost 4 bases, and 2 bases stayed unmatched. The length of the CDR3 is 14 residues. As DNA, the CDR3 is TGCAGTGCTAGACCGACAGGGTATAATTCACCCCTCCACTTT. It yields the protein CSARPTGYNSPLHF.

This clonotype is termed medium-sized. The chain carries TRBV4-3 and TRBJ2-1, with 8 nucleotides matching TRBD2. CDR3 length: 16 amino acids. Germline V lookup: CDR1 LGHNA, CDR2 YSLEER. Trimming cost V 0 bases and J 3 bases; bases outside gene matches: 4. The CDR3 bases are TGCGCCAGCAGCCAAGATTCGGGGGGGTTCTACAATGAGCAGTTCTTC. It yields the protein CASSQDSGGFYNEQFF.

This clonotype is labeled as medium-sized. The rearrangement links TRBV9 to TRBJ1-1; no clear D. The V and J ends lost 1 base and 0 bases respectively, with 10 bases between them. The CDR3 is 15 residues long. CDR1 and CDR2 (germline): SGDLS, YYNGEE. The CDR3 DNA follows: TGTGCCAGCAGCGTATCTACAGCCATGAACACTGAAGCTTTCTTT. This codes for CASSVSTAMNTEAFF.

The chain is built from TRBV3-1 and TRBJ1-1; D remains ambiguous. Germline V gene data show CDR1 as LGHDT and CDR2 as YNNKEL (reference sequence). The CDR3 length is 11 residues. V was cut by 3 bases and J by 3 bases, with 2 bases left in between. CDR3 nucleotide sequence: TGTGCCAGCAGCCAGGACACTGAAGCTTTCTTT. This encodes CASSQDTEAFF.

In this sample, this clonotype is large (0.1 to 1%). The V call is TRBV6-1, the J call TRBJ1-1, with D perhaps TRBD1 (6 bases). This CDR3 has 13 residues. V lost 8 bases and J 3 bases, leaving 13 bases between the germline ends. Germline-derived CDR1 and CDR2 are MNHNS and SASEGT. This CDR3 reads CASSGDWDTEAFF. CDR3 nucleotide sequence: TGTGCCAGCTCAGGGGACTGGGACACTGAAGCTTTCTTT.

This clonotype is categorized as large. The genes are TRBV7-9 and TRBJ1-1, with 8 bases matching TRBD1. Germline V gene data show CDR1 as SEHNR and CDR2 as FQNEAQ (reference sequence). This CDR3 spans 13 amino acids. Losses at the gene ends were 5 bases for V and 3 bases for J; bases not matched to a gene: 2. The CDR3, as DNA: TGTGCCAGCAGCACGACAGGGGACACTGAAGCTTTCTTT. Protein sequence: CASSTTGDTEAFF.

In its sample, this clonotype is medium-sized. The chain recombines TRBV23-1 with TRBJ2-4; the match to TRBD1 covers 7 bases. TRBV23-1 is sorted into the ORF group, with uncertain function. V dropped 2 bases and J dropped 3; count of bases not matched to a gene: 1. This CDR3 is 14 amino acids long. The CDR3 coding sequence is TGCGCCAGCAGTCAAGACAGGGTCAAAAACATTCAGTACTTC. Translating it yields CASSQDRVKNIQYF.

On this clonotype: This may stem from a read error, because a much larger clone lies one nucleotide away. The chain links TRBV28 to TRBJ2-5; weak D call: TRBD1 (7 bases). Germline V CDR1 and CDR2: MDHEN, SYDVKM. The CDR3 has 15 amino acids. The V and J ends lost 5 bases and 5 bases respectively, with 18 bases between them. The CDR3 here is CASSRRGQGRETQYF. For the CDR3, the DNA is TGTGCCAGCAGTAGGAGGGGGCAGGGGAGGGAGACCCAGTACTTC. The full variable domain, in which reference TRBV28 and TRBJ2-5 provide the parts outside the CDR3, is DVKVTQSSRYLVKRTGEKVFLECVQDMDHENMFWYRQDPGLGLRLIYFSYDVKMKEKGDIPEGYSVSREKKERFSLILESASTNQTSMYLCASSRRGQGRETQYFGPGTRLLVL.

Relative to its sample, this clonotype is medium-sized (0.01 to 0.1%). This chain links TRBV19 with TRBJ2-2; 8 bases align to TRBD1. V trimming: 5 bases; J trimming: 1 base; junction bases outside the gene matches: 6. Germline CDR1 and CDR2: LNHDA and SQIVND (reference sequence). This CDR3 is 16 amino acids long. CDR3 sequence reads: CASSPRGTGNTGELFF. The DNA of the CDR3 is TGTGCCAGTAGTCCCCGGGGGACAGGGAACACCGGGGAGCTGTTTTTT.

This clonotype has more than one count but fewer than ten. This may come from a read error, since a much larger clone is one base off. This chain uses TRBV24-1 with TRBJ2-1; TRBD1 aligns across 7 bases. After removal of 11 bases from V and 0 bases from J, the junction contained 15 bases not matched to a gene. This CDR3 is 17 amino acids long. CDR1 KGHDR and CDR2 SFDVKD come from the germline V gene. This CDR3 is CAILGPQTGSSYNEQFF. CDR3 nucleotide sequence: TGTGCCATCCTAGGGCCTCAGACAGGGAGCTCCTACAATGAGCAGTTCTTC.

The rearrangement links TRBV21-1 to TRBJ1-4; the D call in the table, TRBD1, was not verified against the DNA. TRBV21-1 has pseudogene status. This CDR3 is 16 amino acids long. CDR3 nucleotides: TGTGCCAGCAGCAAGCCCAAGACAGGGCTTGATGAAAAACTGTTTTTT. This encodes CASSKPKTGLDEKLFF.

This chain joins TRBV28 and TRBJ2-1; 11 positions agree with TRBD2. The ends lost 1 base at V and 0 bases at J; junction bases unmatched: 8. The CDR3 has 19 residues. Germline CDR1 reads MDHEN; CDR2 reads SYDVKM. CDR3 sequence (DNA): TGTGCCAGCAGTTTATTACTAGCGGGAGCTTCGTACTCCTACAATGAGCAGTTCTTC. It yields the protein CASSLLLAGASYSYNEQFF.

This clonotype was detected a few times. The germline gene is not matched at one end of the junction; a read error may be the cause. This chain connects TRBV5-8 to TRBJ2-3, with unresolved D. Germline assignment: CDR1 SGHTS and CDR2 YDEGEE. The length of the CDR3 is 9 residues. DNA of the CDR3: TGTGCCAGCAGCTTTAGGAGTCTATTT. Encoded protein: CASSFRSLF.

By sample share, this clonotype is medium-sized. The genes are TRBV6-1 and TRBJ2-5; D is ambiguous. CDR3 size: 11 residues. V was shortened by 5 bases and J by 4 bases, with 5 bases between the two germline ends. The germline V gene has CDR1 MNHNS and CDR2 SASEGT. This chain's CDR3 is CASSPLETQYF. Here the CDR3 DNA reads TGTGCCAGCAGTCCGCTAGAGACCCAGTACTTC.

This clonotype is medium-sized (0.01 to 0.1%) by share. For the CDR3, the DNA is TGTGCCTGGAGAGCCTTAGAGGAGGCTTTCTTT. Its translation: CAWRALEEAFF. The V call is TRBV30, the J call TRBJ1-1; D is unclear. Germline V gene lookup returns CDR1 GTSNPN and CDR2 SVGIG (reference sequence). The CDR3 loop spans 11 amino acids. V shed 3 bases and J shed 11 bases, with 13 bases lying between them.

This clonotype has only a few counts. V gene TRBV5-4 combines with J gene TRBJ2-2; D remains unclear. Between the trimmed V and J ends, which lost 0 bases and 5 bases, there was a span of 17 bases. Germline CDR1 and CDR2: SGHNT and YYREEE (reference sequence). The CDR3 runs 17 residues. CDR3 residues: CASSLEVWQESTGELFF. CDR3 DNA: TGTGCCAGCAGCTTGGAAGTTTGGCAGGAAAGTACCGGGGAGCTGTTTTTT.

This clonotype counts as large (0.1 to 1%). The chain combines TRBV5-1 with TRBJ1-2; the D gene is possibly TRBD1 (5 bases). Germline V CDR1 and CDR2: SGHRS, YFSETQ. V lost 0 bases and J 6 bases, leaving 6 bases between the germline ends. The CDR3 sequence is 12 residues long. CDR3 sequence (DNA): TGCGCCAGCAGCTTGGTAGGGGATGGCTACACCTTC. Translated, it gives CASSLVGDGYTF.

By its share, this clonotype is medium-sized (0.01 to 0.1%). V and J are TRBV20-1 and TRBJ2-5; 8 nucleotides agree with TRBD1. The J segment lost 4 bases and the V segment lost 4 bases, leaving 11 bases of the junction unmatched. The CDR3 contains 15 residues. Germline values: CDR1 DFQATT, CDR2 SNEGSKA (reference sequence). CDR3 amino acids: CSAMTPRGRVETQYF. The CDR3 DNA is TGCAGTGCTATGACTCCCAGGGGGCGGGTAGAGACCCAGTACTTC.

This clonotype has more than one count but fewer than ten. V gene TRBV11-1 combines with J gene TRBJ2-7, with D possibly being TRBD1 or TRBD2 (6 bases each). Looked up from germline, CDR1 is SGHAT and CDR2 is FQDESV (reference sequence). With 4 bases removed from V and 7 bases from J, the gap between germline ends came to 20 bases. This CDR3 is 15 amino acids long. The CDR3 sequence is CASSSWDTRRGEQYF. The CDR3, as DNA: TGTGCCAGCAGCTCGTGGGACACACGGAGGGGGGAGCAGTACTTC.

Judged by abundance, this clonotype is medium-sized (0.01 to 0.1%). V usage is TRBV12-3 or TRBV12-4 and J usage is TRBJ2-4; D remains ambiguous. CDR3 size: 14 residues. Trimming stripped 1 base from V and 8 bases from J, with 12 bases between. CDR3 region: CASSLGRSGHIQYF. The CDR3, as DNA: TGTGCCAGCAGTTTAGGGCGCTCCGGGCACATTCAGTACTTC.

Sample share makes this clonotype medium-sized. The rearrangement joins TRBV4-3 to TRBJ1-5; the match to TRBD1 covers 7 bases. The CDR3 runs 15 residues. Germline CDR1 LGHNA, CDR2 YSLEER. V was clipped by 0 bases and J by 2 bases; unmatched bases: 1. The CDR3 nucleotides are TGCGCCAGCAGCCAAGACGGACAGGGCAATCAGCCCCAGCATTTT. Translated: CASSQDGQGNQPQHF.

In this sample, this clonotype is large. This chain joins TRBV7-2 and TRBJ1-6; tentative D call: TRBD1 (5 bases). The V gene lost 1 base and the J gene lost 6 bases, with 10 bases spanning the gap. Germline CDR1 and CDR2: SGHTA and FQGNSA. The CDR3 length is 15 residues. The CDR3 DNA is TGTGCCAGCAGCTTAGGAGGGGAAAGTAATTCACCCCTCCACTTT. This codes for CASSLGGESNSPLHF.

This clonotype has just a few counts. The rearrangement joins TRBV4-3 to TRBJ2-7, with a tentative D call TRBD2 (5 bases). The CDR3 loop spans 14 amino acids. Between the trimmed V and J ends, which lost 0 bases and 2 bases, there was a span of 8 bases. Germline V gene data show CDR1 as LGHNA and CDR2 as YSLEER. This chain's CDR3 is CASSQDPEAYEQYF. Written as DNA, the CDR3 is TGCGCCAGCAGCCAAGATCCGGAGGCCTACGAGCAGTACTTC.

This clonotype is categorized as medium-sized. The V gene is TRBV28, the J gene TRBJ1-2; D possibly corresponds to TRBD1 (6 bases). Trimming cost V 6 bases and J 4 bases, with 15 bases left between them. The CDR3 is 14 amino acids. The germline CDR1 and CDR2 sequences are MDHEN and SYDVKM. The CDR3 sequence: CASRPWGAGYGYTF. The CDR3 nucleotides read TGTGCCAGCAGACCCTGGGGGGCCGGCTATGGCTACACCTTC.

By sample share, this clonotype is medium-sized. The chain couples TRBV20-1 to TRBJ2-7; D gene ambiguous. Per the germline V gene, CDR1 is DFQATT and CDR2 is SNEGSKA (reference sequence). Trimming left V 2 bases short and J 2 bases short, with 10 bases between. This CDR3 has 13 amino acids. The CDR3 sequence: CSARSTKPYEQYF. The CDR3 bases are TGCAGTGCTAGATCAACTAAACCCTACGAGCAGTACTTC.

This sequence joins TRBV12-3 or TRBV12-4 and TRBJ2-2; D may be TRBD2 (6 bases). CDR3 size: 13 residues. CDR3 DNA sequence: TGTTCTGCGGGAACAGATAACACCGGGGAGCTGTTTTTT. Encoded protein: CSAGTDNTGELFF.